Listed here are 8 T cell receptor beta chains from one sample, sequenced in a study of shared clonotypes between healthy human individuals. Data came from immunoSEQ multiplex PCR; TCRdb stores just in-frame clones and leaves some out. This table holds more than 500,000 clones, 95% to 97% found once. Material: naive CD4+ T cells sorted from blood. Stated subset: CD45RA+ positively selected. The receptor source for this set is a woman aged 25 to 39 in good health.

The CDR3 here is CASSLMLGTDTQYF. CDR3 in DNA: TGTGCCAGCAGCTTAATGCTAGGCACAGATACGCAGTATTTT. This sequence joins TRBV11-2 and TRBJ2-3; unclear D gene. The V gene lost 2 bases and the J gene lost 1 base, with 7 bases spanning the gap. Per the germline V gene, CDR1 is SGHAT and CDR2 is FQNNGV. There are 14 residues in the CDR3.

The V gene is TRBV2, the J gene TRBJ2-5; 10 bases match TRBD2. Germline CDR1 SNHLY, CDR2 FYNNEI. J was trimmed by 5 bases and V by 2 bases; bases with no gene match: 8. The CDR3 spans 16 residues. Here the CDR3 reads CASSESTGLAFETQYF. The CDR3 coding sequence is TGTGCCAGCAGTGAATCCACGGGACTAGCGTTTGAGACCCAGTACTTC.

The chain recombines TRBV5-6 with TRBJ2-3; the D gene is possibly TRBD1 (6 bases). Germline CDR1 reads SGHDT; CDR2 reads YYEEEE. Trimming removed 6 bases from V and 4 bases from J, with 15 bases in between. The CDR3 is 14 residues long. The DNA of the CDR3 is TGTGCCAGCACCCTACAGGGTTCCGCAGATACGCAGTATTTT. Translated, it gives CASTLQGSADTQYF.

The chain joins TRBV21-1 to TRBJ2-7; the D call TRBD2 from the table was never checked on the DNA. TRBV21-1 is described as a pseudogene. This CDR3 region has 17 residues. The CDR3 DNA reads TGTGCCAGCCGGGCGGACCGGACTAGCGCCGACTCCTACGAGCAGTACTTC. Translating gives CASRADRTSADSYEQYF.

This chain uses TRBV13 with TRBJ2-5; D perhaps matches TRBD2 (5 bases). Trimming stripped 1 base from V and 6 bases from J, with 12 bases between. This CDR3 comprises 14 residues. The V gene's germline CDR1 is PRHDT and CDR2 FYEKMQ (reference sequence). The CDR3, as DNA: TGTGCCAGCAGCTTAGAAGCTAGCCGGAAGACCCAGTACTTC. It codes for CASSLEASRKTQYF.

The rearrangement uses TRBV15 and TRBJ1-1, with 7 bases aligning to TRBD1. The length of the CDR3 is 13 residues. Germline V gives CDR1 LNHNV, CDR2 YYDKDF (reference sequence). The ends lost 5 bases at V and 10 bases at J; junction bases unmatched: 10. The CDR3 sequence is CATSRDRDLGAFF. The CDR3, as DNA: TGTGCCACCAGCCGGGACAGAGATTTGGGAGCTTTCTTT. Filled out from reference TRBV15 and TRBJ1-1, the complete variable domain reads DAMVIQNPRYQVTQFGKPVTLSCSQTLNHNVMYWYQQKSSQAPKLLFHYYDKDFNNEADTPDNFQSRRPNTSFCFLDIRSPGLGDTAMYLCATSRDRDLGAFFGQGTRLTVV.

The V call is TRBV5-8, the J call TRBJ2-4; 12 bases align to TRBD2. The ends lost 2 bases at V and 2 bases at J; junction bases unmatched: 2. The germline V gene encodes CDR1 SGHTS and CDR2 YDEGEE. The CDR3 is made up of 16 amino acids. The CDR3 nucleotides read TGTGCCAGCAGCTTCGGACTAGCGGGAACCAAAAACATTCAGTACTTC. Protein: CASSFGLAGTKNIQYF. The variable domain in full, completed from reference TRBV5-8 and TRBJ2-4, reads EAGVTQSPTHLIKTRGQQATLRCSPISGHTSVYWYQQALGLGLQFLLWYDEGEERNRGNFPPRFSGRQFPNYSSELNVNALELEDSALYLCASSFGLAGTKNIQYFGAGTRLSVL.

The V call is TRBV28, the J call TRBJ2-1; 7 nucleotides match TRBD2. This CDR3 comprises 15 residues. CDR1 and CDR2 from the germline V gene are MDHEN and SYDVKM. V lost 11 bases and J lost 1; bases outside the gene matches: 11. Written as DNA, the CDR3 is TGTGCCGCAAAGACTAGCACCACGTCCTACAATGAGCAGTTCTTC. It yields the protein CAAKTSTTSYNEQFF. Supplemented by reference TRBV28 and TRBJ2-1, the full variable domain reads DVKVTQSSRYLVKRTGEKVFLECVQDMDHENMFWYRQDPGLGLRLIYFSYDVKMKEKGDIPEGYSVSREKKERFSLILESASTNQTSMYLCAAKTSTTSYNEQFFGPGTRLTVL.